The T cell receptor (beta chain) under discussion was sequenced for a study of blood T cell repertoires in COVID-19. As for the study in general: PBMCs, B-cell-depleted T cells, or T cells were the source of the cDNA or gDNA that made up the material.

TCRdb's copy holds only in-frame clones and misses some; the assay was immunoSEQ multiplex PCR. The table records 250,000 or so clones, 90% of them present only once. This clone was picked up one time. Germline CDR1 and CDR2: MNHNS and SASEGT. The V segment lost 2 bases and the J segment 3 bases; nucleotides outside the gene matches: 4. The CDR3 consists of 15 residues. This receptor was obtained from a woman in her fifties or sixties with COVID-19, enrolled during active disease. The sequenced sample was peripheral blood. The V and J genes are TRBV6-1 and TRBJ2-7, with 10 bases that match TRBD2. CDR3 DNA: TGTGCCAGCAGTGAATCTAGCGGGGGATTCTACGAGCAGTACTTC. Translation gives CASSESSGGFYEQYF.